This T cell receptor beta chain appears in the sequencing data of a study of T cells in Graves' hyperthyroidism and ophthalmopathy. Study context: Once the initial diagnosis was made, peripheral blood was obtained before any treatment.

The V and J ends lost 0 bases and 4 bases respectively, with 13 bases between them. Looked up from germline, CDR1 is SGHTA and CDR2 is FQGNSA. This CDR3 region has 16 residues. Using RNA transcripts as the source, TCR beta CDR3 regions were amplified. When the TCR CDR3 underwent first-round RT-PCR, the HTBI primer set was used. MiXCR, run by TCRdb on the multiplex PCR reads, gives a single entry per CDR3 protein. Of some 530,000 distinct CDR3 sequences listed, 20% to 25% are singletons. This clonotype came up many times. The sample comprised blood. The genes are TRBV7-2 and TRBJ2-1; D is perhaps TRBD1 or TRBD2 (6 bases each). The source of this sequence is a woman aged 65 to 85 with Graves' ophthalmopathy. In DNA, the CDR3 is TGTGCCAGCAGCTTAGCCGGGGGCTCGGGGTACAATGAGCAGTTCTTC. This codes for CASSLAGGSGYNEQFF.